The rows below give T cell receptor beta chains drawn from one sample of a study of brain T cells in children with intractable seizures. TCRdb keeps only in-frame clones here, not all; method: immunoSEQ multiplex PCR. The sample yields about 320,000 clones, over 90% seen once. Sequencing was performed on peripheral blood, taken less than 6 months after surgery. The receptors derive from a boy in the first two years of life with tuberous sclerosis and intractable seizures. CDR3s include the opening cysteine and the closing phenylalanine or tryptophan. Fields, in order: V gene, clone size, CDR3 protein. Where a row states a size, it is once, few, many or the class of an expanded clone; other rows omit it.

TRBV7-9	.	CASSLDGTGGHNEQFF
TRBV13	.	CASSSREGIISGANVLTF
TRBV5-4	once	CASSLGAVGWEETQYF
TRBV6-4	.	CASSDKSANTGELFF
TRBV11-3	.	CASSPEGGLVVYNEQFF
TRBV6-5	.	CASSPSYSNQPQHF
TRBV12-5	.	CASAIGKAEAFF
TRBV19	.	CASLIPLAGAPRRELFF
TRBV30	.	CAWNGDSNQPQHF
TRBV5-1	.	CASSFGTDGNTIYF
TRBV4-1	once	CASSQGTDSYEQYF
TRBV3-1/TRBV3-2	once	CASSHQTGQGFSGEQYF
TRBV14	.	CASSPRLAGVEGTDTQYF
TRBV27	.	CASSLGQGQLETQYF
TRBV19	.	CASGRQAGGTEAFF
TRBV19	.	CASTYIGQVNEKLFF
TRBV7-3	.	CASSLRAGIGANVLTF
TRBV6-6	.	CASSYVIQETQYF
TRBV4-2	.	CASSQDQGTYNEQFF
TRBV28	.	CASSLGRSQPQHF
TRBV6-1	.	CASSEYPSIAGELTDTQYF
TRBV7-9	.	CASSVSGGGNNEQFF
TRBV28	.	CASSLWDPGLAANTGELFF
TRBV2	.	CASSDSYEQYF
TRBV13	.	CATMSGTGALNEQFF
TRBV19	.	CASSIWDSEETQYF
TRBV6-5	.	CASSYSTGGYKNEQFF
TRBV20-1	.	CSASARETQYF
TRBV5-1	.	CASSLSGGRQPQHF
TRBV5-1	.	CASSLDRGLGGTEAFF
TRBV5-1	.	CASSLASGGQFF
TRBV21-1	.	CASSPLPNQPQHF
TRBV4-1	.	CASSRQGQGDEKLFF
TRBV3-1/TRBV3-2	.	CASSQGAAMNTEAFF
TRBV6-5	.	CASSYLGPQAGGYTF
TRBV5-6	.	CASSFTGTEAFF
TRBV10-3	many	CAISTGGSGNTIYF
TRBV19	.	CASSVNRGLRNQPQHF
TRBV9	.	CASSVARGSEQYF
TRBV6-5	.	CASRLVEMTYEQYF
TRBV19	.	CASSNPLAGQYNEQFF
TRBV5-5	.	CASSFGPGVEQYF
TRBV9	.	CASSAPRGSRAKNIQYF
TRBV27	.	CASRSAGELFF
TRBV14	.	CASSLRRRYEQYF
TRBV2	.	CASSEWGQGNTDTQYF
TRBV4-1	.	CASSWVGLGETEAFF
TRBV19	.	CASSFADPMMSEAFF
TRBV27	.	CASSLTVAGGTYEQYF
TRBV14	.	CASSVMTGPTPSYEQYF
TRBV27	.	CASSFLGGTYNEQFF
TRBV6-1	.	CASSEDIDYTEAFF
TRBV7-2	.	CASSSPQGRIPDTQYF
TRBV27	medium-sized	CASSLTGDNQPQHF
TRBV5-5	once	CASSLTGAAEKLFF